Given below is one T cell receptor (beta chain) in context. What this receptor recognizes is not known. One base away lies a much larger clone, so this may be a sequencing read error. The data were taken from a study of identical twins (dated by TCRdb to 2015 to 2016). About the study as a whole: TCR alpha and beta repertoires from monozygotic twins, unrelated adults of various ages and cord blood were deep-sequenced to test whether fetal clonotypes persist. To rule out contamination, replicate twin experiments were performed at different times with different library preparation protocols.

Reading from cysteine to phenylalanine, the CDR3 counts 15 amino acids. The only DNA kept is the CDR3, 45 bases in frame from the first base. At the junction V is shortened by 0 bases and J by 6 bases; bases outside the gene matches: 2. From the germline V gene, CDR1 is MGHRA and CDR2 is YSYEKL. Library method: 5' RACE. The sequencer was an Illumina HiSeq 2000. A universal primer binding site was added through template switching, and the final cDNA carried a unique molecular identifier so that TCR cDNA molecules could be counted accurately. Specific primers in the conserved constant-segment region were used to synthesize first-strand cDNA for TCR alpha and beta chains. Each cDNA library was double barcoded, with a SMART-Mk sample barcode plus Illumina barcodes, to control for contamination. Two successive PCR steps introduced TruSeq adapter sequences along with Illumina sample barcodes. The Illumina HiSeq platform was used with custom primers to sequence TCR alpha and beta cDNA libraries. The original pipeline was this. MiGEC processed the raw reads to extract unique molecular identifiers, while MiXCR was used to determine the CDR3 positions. Recombination models were inferred per individual with the repgenHMM and IGoR tools using an EM algorithm. The analysis of shared clonotypes was done with the tcR package in R, with sharing normalized by the product of cloneset sizes. To study raw recombination free of thymic and clonal selection effects, out-of-frame nonproductive sequences were analyzed. TCRdb reran the public reads through fastp at Q25 and MiXCR, keeping productive beta chains. Identical CDR3 protein sequences are pooled into one entry, listed with their most common genes and DNA. TCRdb's processing, not the authors' own work, is the source of the V and J calls. For this sample the table gives 350,000 to 600,000 distinct CDR3 sequences, of which 12% to 15% were detected only once. Together, the top ten hold approximately 0.52% of the sample.

Summary of the overall study and its limitations: Compared with coincidental sharing between unrelated individuals, an excess of low generation-probability sequences was observed among out-of-frame TCR alpha sequences shared between twins. Because the same donors could not be followed over many years, the conclusions depended on cross-sectional statistical analysis. In beta out-of-frame sequences, excess twin sharing was weaker, because having fewer shared sequences lowered the signal-to-noise ratio. Fewer insertions were carried by abundant cord blood beta clonotypes, a similar but weaker trend appeared in young adult naive repertoires, and no such trend appeared in memory repertoires. In monozygotic twins, out-of-frame TCR alpha sharing was systematically underestimated by recombination models, although the models agreed with sharing between unrelated individuals. Invariant T cells such as MAIT and iNKT could partly confound zero-insertion analyses, though diverse VJ usage argued against this for most clonotypes.

All donors were healthy Caucasians. Three pairs of female monozygotic twins, all aged roughly 18 to 30 years, made up the twin cohort. Positive isolation kits from Invitrogen were used to isolate CD4+ and CD8+ T cell populations. This sample also appeared in a second study, on yellow fever vaccine responses in identical twins. From that second study: The authors reported that the T cell response to vaccination in identical twins appeared partly convergent and partly personalized. In the study, vaccine-responding T cell clones were precisely tracked in identical twins.

This clonotype was obtained from a woman younger than 30 in good health. Material for sequencing was CD4+ T cells sorted from blood. The chain couples TRBV4-1 to TRBJ2-2, with 9 central nucleotides matching TRBD1. The nucleotide sequence reads as follows: TGCGCCAGCAGCCAAGAGCGGACAGGGGCCGGGGAGCTGTTTTTT. Its protein product is CASSQERTGAGELFF.